This TCR beta chain was documented in a study of cytomegalovirus exposure and HLA in healthy donors. Study-level information: Around 200 million T cells yielded around 100 million unique TCR beta sequences, as an earlier analysis found. Of all 400 or so donors who were genotyped, around 79% belonged to the Caucasian-associated ancestry cluster.

J lost 1 base, V lost 7 bases, and 7 bases had no gene match. The germline V gene has CDR1 MNHEY and CDR2 SMNVEV (reference sequence). This CDR3 has 15 residues. The PCR employed 60 Vbeta primers together with 13 Jbeta primers. Data came from immunoSEQ multiplex PCR; TCRdb stores just in-frame clones and leaves some out. Among roughly 180,000 clones listed, 85% were seen once. Sequences were obtained from PBMCs. This sequence was found in a boy aged 2 to 10 in good health and CMV-seronegative. V gene TRBV27 combines with J gene TRBJ1-5; 7 nucleotides match TRBD1. Written as DNA, the CDR3 is TGTGCCAGCAAGAGGGGACAGCTCAGCAATCAGCCCCAGCATTTT. It translates to CASKRGQLSNQPQHF.